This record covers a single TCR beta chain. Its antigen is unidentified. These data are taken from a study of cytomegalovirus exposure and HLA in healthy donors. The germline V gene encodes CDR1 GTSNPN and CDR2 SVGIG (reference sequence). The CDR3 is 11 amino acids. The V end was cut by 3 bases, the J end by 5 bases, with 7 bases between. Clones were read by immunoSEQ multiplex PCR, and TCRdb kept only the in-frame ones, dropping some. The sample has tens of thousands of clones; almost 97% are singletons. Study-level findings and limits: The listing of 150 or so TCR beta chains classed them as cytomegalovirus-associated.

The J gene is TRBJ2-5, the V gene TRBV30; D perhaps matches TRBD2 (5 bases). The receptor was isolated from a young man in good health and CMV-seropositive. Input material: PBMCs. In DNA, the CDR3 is TGTGCCTGGAGCCCGGGGGAGACCCAGTACTTC. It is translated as CAWSPGETQYF.